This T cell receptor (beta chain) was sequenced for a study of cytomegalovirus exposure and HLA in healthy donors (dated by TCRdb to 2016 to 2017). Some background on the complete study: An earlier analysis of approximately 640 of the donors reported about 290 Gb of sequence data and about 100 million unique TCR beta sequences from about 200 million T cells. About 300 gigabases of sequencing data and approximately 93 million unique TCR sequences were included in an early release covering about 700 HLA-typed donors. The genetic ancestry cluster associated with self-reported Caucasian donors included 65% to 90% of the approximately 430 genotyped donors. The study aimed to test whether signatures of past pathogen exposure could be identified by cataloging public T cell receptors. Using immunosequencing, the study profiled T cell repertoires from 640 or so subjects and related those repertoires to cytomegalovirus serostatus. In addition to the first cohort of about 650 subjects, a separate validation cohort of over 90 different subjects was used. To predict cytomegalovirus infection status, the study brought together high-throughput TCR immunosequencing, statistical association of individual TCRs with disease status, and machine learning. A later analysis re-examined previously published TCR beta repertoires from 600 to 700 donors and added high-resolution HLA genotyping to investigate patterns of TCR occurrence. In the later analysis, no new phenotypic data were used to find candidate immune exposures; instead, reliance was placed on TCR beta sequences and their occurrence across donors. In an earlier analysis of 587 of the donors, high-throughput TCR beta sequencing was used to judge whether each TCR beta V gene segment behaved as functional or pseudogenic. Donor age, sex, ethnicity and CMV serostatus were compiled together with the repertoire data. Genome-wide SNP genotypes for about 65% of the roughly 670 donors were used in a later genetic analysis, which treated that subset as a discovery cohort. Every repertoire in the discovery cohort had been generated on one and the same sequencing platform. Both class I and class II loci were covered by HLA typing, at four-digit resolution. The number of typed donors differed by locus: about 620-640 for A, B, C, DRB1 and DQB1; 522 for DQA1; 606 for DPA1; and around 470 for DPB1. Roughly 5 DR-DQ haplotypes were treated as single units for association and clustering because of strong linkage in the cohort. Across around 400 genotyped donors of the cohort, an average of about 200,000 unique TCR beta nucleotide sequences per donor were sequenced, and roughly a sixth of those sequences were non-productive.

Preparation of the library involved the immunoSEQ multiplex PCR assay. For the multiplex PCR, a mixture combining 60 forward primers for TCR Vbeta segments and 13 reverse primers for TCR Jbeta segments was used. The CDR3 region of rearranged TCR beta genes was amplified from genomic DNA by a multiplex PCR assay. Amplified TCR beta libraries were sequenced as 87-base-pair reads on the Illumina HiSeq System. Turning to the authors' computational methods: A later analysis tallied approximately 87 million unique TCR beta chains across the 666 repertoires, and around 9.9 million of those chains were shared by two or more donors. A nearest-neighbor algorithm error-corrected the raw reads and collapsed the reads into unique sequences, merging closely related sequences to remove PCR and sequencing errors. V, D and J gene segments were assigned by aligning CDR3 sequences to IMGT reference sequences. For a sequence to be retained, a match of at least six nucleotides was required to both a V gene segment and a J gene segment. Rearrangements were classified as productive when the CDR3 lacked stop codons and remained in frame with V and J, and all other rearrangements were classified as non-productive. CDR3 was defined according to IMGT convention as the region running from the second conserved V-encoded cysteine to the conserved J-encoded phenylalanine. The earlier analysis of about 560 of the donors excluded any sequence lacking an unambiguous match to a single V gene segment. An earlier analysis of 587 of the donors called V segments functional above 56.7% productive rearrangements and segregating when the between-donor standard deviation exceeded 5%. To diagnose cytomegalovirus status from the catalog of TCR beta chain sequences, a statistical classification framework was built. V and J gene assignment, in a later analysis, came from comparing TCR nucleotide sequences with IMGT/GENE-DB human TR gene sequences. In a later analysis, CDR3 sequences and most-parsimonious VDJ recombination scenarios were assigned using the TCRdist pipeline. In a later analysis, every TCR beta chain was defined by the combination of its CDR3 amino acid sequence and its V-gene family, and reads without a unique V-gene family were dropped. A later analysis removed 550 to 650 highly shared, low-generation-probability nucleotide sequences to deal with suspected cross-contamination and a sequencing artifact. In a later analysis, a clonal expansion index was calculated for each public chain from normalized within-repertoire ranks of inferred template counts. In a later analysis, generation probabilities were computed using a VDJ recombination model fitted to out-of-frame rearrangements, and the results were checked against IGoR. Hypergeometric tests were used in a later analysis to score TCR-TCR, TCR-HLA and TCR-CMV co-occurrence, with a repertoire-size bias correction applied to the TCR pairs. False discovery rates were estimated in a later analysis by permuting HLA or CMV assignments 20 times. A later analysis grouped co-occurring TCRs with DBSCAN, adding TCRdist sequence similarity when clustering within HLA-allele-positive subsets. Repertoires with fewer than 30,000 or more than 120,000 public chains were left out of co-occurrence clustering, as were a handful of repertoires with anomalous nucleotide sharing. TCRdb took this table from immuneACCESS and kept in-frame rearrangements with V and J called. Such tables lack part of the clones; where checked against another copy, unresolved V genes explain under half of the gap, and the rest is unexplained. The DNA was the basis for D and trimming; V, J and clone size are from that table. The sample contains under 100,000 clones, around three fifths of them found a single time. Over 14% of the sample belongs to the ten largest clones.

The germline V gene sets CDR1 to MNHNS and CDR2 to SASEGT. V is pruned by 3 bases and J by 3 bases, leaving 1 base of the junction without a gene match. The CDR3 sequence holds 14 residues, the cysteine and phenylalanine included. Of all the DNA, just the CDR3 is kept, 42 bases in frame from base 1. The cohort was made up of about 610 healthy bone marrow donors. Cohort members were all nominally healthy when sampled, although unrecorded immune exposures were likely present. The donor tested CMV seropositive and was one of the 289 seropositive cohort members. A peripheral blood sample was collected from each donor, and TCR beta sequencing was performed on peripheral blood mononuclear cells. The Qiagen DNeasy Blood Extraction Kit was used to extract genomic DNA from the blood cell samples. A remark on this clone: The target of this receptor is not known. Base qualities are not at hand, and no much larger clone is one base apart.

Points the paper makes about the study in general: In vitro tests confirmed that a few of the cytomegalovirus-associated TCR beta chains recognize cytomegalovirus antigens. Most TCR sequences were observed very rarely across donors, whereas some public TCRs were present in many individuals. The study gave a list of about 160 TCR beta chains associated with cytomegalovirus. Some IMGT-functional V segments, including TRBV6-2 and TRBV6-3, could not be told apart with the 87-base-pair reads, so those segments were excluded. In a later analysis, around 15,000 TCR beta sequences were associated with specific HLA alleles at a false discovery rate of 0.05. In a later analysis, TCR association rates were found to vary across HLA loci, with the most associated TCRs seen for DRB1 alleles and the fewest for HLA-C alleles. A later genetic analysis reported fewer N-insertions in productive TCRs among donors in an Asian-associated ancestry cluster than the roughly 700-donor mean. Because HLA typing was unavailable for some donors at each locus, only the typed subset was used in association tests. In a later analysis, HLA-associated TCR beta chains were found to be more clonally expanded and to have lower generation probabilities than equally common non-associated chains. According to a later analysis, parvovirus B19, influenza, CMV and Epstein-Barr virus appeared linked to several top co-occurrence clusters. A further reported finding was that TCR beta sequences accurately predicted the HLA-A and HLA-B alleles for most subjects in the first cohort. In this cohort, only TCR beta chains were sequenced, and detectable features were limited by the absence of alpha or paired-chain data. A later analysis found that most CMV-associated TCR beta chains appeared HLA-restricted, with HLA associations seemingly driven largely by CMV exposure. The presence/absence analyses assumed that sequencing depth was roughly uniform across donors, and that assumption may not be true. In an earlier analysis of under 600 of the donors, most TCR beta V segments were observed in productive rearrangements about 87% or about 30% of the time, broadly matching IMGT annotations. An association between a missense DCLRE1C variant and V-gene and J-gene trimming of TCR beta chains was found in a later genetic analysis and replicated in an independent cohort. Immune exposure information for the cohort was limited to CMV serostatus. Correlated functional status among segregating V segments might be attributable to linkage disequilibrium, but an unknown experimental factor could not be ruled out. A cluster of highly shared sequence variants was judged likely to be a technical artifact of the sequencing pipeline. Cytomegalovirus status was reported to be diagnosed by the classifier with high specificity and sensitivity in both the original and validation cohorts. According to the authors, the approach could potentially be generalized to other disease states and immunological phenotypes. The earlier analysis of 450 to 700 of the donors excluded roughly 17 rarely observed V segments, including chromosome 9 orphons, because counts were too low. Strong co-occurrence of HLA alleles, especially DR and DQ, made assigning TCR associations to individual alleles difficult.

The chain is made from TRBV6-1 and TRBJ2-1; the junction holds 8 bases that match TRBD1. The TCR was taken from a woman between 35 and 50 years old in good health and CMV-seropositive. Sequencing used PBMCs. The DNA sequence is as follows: TGTGCCAGCAGTGACGGGACAGGCTACAATGAGCAGTTCTTC. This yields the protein CASSDGTGYNEQFF.